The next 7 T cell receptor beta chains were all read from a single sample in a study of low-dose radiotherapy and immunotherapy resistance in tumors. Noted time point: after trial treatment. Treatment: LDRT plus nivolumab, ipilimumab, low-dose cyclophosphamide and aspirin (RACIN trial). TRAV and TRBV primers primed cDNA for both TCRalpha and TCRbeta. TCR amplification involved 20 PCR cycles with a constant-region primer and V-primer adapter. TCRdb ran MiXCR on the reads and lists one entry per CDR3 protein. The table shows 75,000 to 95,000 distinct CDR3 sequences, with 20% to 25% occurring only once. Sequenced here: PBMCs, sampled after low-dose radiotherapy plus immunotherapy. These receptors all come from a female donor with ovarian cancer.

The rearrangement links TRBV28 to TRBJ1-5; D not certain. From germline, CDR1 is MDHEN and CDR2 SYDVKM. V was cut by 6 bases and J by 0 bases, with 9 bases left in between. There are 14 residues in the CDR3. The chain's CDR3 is CASSLVPSNQPQHF. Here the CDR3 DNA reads TGTGCCAGCAGCCTTGTCCCTAGCAATCAGCCCCAGCATTTT.

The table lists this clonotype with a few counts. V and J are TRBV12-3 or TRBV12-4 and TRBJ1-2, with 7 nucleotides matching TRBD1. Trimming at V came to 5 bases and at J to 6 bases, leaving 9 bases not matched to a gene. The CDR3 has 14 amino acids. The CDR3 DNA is TGTGCCAGCAGTCAGAGGGGGCGCCGGCATGGCTACACCTTC. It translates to CASSQRGRRHGYTF.

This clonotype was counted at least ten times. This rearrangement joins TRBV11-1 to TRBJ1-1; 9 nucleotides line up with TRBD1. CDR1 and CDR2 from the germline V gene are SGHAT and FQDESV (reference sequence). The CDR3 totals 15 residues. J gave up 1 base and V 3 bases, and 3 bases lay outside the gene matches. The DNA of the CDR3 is TGTGCCAGCAGCTTGGGGACAGGGAAGAACACTGAAGCTTTCTTT. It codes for CASSLGTGKNTEAFF.

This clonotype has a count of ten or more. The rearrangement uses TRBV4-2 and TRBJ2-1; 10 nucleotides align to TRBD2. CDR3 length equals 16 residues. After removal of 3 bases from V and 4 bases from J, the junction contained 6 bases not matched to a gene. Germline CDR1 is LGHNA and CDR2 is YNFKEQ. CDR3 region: CASSHESGGAYNEQFF. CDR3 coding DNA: TGTGCCAGCAGCCATGAAAGCGGGGGGGCTTACAATGAGCAGTTCTTC.

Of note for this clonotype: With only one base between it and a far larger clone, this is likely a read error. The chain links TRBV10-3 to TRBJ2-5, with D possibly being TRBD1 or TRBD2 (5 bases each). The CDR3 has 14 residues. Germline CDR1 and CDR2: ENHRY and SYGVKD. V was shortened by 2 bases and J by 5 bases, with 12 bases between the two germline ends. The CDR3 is CAISERGVGETQYF. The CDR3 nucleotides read TGTGCCATCAGTGAGAGGGGAGTCGGGGAGACCCAGTACTTC.

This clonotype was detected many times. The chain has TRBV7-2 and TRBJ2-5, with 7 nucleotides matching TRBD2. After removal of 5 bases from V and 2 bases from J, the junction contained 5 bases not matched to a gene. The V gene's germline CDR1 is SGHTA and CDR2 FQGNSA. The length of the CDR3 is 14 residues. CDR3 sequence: CASSRGLGQETQYF. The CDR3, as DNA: TGTGCCAGCAGCCGCGGACTAGGTCAAGAGACCCAGTACTTC.

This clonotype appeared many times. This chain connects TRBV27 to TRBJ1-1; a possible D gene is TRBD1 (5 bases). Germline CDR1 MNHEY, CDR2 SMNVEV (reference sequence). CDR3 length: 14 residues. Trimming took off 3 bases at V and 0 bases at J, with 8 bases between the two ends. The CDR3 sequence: CASSFDRLNTEAFF. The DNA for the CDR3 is TGTGCCAGCAGTTTCGACAGACTGAACACTGAAGCTTTCTTT.